Listed below are T cell receptor beta chains from one sample, sequenced in a study of graft-versus-host responses after intestinal transplantation. The table came from immunoSEQ multiplex PCR; TCRdb's copy has only in-frame clones and leaves some out. The sample contains nearly 45,000 clones, roughly nine tenths of which appear only once. The sequencing used PBMCs, collected 524 days after transplant. These receptors came from a human patient who received an intestinal transplant, so some T cells may come from the graft donor. CDR3s include the opening cysteine and the closing phenylalanine or tryptophan. The order of the fields is D gene, J gene, CDR3 length, V gene, clone size, CDR3 DNA, CDR3 protein. A D gene is named only where the DNA matches it firmly. Clone size is stated in some rows and not others, as once, few, many or a class when expanded.

>TRBD1|TRBJ2-7|16|TRBV6-1|.
TGTGCCAGCAGTGAAGCGTTGAGACAGGGCTCCTACGAGCAGTACTTC
CASSEALRQGSYEQYF
>TRBD2|TRBJ2-1|17|TRBV7-6|.
TGTGCCAGCAGCCCCGCCCTGACTAGCGGGAGGGGAAATGAGCAGTTCTTC
CASSPALTSGRGNEQFF
>TRBD1|TRBJ2-7|16|TRBV28|.
TGTGCCAGCAGTTTAACCCCCGGGACAGGGGCCCACGAGCAGTACTTC
CASSLTPGTGAHEQYF
>.|TRBJ2-1|12|TRBV10-3|.
TGTGCCATCAGTGGAGTACACAATGAGCAGTTCTTC
CAISGVHNEQFF
>TRBD2|TRBJ2-7|19|TRBV18|.
TGTGCCAGCTCAACCGAGGACAGATTTGGACTAGCGGGATTCTACGAGCAGTACTTC
CASSTEDRFGLAGFYEQYF
>.|TRBJ1-4|14|TRBV5-1|.
TGCGCCAGCAGCTCGGGGACCTCGTATGAAAAACTGTTTTTT
CASSSGTSYEKLFF
>.|TRBJ1-6|14|TRBV5-1|.
TGCGCCAGCAATGTAGGGGGGGATAATTCACCCCTCCACTTT
CASNVGGDNSPLHF
>.|TRBJ2-7|14|TRBV9|.
TGTGCCAGCAGCGTCGACAGCTCGTCCTACGAGCAGTACTTC
CASSVDSSSYEQYF
>TRBD2|TRBJ2-7|16|TRBV4-2|once
TGTGCCAGCAGCCAAGATGCGATAGCGGGAACCGACGAGCAGTACTTC
CASSQDAIAGTDEQYF
>TRBD1|TRBJ1-1|13|TRBV30|once
TGTGCCTGGAGTCCAACAGGGGGCACTGAAGCTTTCTTT
CAWSPTGGTEAFF
>TRBD2|TRBJ2-5|13|TRBV5-6|.
TGTGCCAGCAGCTTGACTAGCGAGGAGACCCAGTACTTC
CASSLTSEETQYF
>.|TRBJ2-3|12|TRBV6-6|.
TGTGCCAGCACCTCCAATGGCGGCAGGCAGTATTTT
CASTSNGGRQYF
>TRBD1|TRBJ2-1|16|TRBV4-2|.
TGTGCCAGCAGCTTGAGGACAGGGGGCTCCTACAATGAGCAGTTCTTC
CASSLRTGGSYNEQFF
>TRBD1|TRBJ2-7|14|TRBV5-1|.
TGCGCCAGCAGCTTGAGGACAGGGCCGTACGAGCAGTACTTC
CASSLRTGPYEQYF
>.|TRBJ1-2|13|TRBV6-4|few
TGTGCCAGCAGTGACGGGGGGCCAGCTGGCTACACCTTC
CASSDGGPAGYTF
>TRBD1|TRBJ2-1|15|TRBV28|.
TGTGCCAGCAGTTTACGGACAGGGGGTAATCATGAGCAGTTCTTC
CASSLRTGGNHEQFF
>.|TRBJ1-1|14|TRBV25-1|.
TGTGCCAGCAGTGAAGGACCGGCGAACACTGAAGCTTTCTTT
CASSEGPANTEAFF
>TRBD1|TRBJ1-5|15|TRBV19|few
TGTGCCAGTAACCCGACAGGGGGCGCCCAGCAGCCCCAGCATTTT
CASNPTGGAQQPQHF
>.|TRBJ2-1|15|TRBV19|.
TGTGCCAGTAGTATAGATCCCAGCTCCTACAATGAGCAGTTCTTC
CASSIDPSSYNEQFF
>TRBD1|TRBJ1-3|16|TRBV9|.
TGTGCCAGCAGCCCCCCGGGACAGGGGGCCGGAAACACCATATATTTT
CASSPPGQGAGNTIYF
>.|TRBJ2-3|11|TRBV18|.
TGTGCCAGCTCATCCACAGATACGCAGTATTTT
CASSSTDTQYF
>.|TRBJ1-6|16|TRBV5-1|.
TGCGCCAGCAAGGATTTAACCGGGGTTAGGGATTCACCCCTCCACTTT
CASKDLTGVRDSPLHF
>TRBD2|TRBJ2-3|17|TRBV2|.
TGTGCCAGCCCTTTTCCCGGGACTAGCGGAATCACAGATACGCAGTATTTT
CASPFPGTSGITDTQYF
>.|TRBJ2-1|15|TRBV28|.
TGTGCCAGCAGCCCAACTAGTGGGTTTTACAATGAGCAGTTCTTC
CASSPTSGFYNEQFF
>.|TRBJ1-3|13|TRBV15|.
TGTGCCACCAGCAGAGCCCCAGGAAACACCATATATTTT
CATSRAPGNTIYF
>TRBD1|TRBJ2-7|14|TRBV9|.
TGTGCCAGCAGCGGCCCGGGACAGGGAGGCGAGCAGTACTTC
CASSGPGQGGEQYF
>.|TRBJ2-1|15|TRBV2|.
TGTGCCAGCACCGGGGTGGCGGGATCCTACAATGAGCAGTTCTTC
CASTGVAGSYNEQFF
>.|TRBJ2-1|15|TRBV6-1|.
TGTGCCAGCAGTAGCGGGCCGAGCTCCTACAATGAGCAGTTCTTC
CASSSGPSSYNEQFF
>.|TRBJ2-7|10|TRBV28|few
TGTGCCAGCAGTTTGTACGAGCAGTACTTC
CASSLYEQYF
>.|TRBJ2-5|14|TRBV4-1|.
TGCGCCAGCAGCCAAGTAGAGGGGCGGGAGACCCAGTACTTC
CASSQVEGRETQYF
>TRBD1|TRBJ1-2|12|TRBV6-1|.
TGTGCCAGCACATCGACAGGGGTCGGCTACACCTTC
CASTSTGVGYTF
>.|TRBJ1-1|16|TRBV28|.
TGTGCCAGCAGTCCTCCCCTGACTGGACGTCGCACTGAAGCTTTCTTT
CASSPPLTGRRTEAFF
>.|TRBJ2-5|14|TRBV4-1|.
TGCGCCAGCAGCCGCCGGGACGGTCAAGAGACCCAGTACTTC
CASSRRDGQETQYF
>.|TRBJ2-4|16|TRBV9|.
TGTGCCAGCAGCGCCGGCCGGGGGGCGGCCAAAAACATTCAGTACTTC
CASSAGRGAAKNIQYF
>.|TRBJ2-3|14|TRBV5-1|.
TGCGCCAGCAGCTTCGGGACGGCCACAGATACGCAGTATTTT
CASSFGTATDTQYF
>.|TRBJ2-1|15|TRBV19|.
TGTGCCAGTAGTATCAACCCTAACTCCTACAATGAGCAGTTCTTC
CASSINPNSYNEQFF
>.|TRBJ2-7|15|TRBV4-3|.
TGCGCCAGCAGCCAAGAAAGAGACTATATCTACGAGCAGTACTTC
CASSQERDYIYEQYF
>.|TRBJ1-2|16|TRBV11-2|.
TGTGCCAGCAGCTTAGATCTATCGGACAGTCCGTATGGCTACACCTTC
CASSLDLSDSPYGYTF
>.|TRBJ2-1|15|TRBV5-1|once
TGCGCCAGCAGCTTAAGGGCCCCTGGAAGCAATGAGCAGTTCTTC
CASSLRAPGSNEQFF
>TRBD2|TRBJ2-7|12|TRBV9|.
TGTGCCAGCAGCGTATCGGGAGGGGAGCAGTACTTC
CASSVSGGEQYF
>.|TRBJ1-2|16|TRBV5-4|.
TGTGCCAGCAGCTTGGCCCCCACGGGGCAGAACTATGGCTACACCTTC
CASSLAPTGQNYGYTF
>.|TRBJ2-4|15|TRBV15|.
TGTGCCACCAGCAGAGATGGACTAGCCAAAAACATTCAGTACTTC
CATSRDGLAKNIQYF
>.|TRBJ2-7|16|TRBV7-8|.
TGTGCCAGCAGCTTAGCAGTAACACCGAGGGGCTACGAGCAGTACTTC
CASSLAVTPRGYEQYF
>.|TRBJ2-2|15|TRBV15|.
TGTGCCACCAGCAGAGATGCTCCGTCGACCGGGGAGCTGTTTTTT
CATSRDAPSTGELFF
>.|TRBJ1-1|13|TRBV19|.
TGTGCCAGTAGTATGACAGGAATCACTGAAGCTTTCTTT
CASSMTGITEAFF
>TRBD1|TRBJ2-4|17|TRBV4-3|once
TGCGCCAGCAGCCAAGAACAGGGGACAACGAGCAAAAACATTCAGTACTTC
CASSQEQGTTSKNIQYF
>.|TRBJ2-5|16|TRBV19|.
TGTGCCAGTAGTCAGTGGGGGGGCGTTGGGCAAGAGACCCAGTACTTC
CASSQWGGVGQETQYF
>.|TRBJ2-1|14|TRBV5-6|.
TGTGCCAGCAGCTGGGGGACAACTGTGGATGAGCAGTTCTTC
CASSWGTTVDEQFF
>TRBD2|TRBJ2-7|16|TRBV11-2|.
TGTGCCAGCAGCTCCATCTCCGGGGGAGGGGTCTACGAGCAGTACTTC
CASSSISGGGVYEQYF
>TRBD2|TRBJ2-7|15|TRBV28|.
TGTGCCAGCAGTCTCACGGGCGGGAGCTCCTACGAGCAGTACTTC
CASSLTGGSSYEQYF
>.|TRBJ1-3|13|TRBV6-5|.
TGTGCCAGCAGTACCTCCCCCGGAAACACCATATATTTT
CASSTSPGNTIYF
>.|TRBJ2-1|13|TRBV11-3|.
TGTGCCAGCAGCTTATACCCCTCCAATGAGCAGTTCTTC
CASSLYPSNEQFF
>.|TRBJ2-7|14|TRBV7-3|once
TGTGCCAGCAGCCATCAGGGAAGTGCCTACGAGCAGTACTTC
CASSHQGSAYEQYF